This TCR beta chain appears in the sequencing data of a study of OX40 agonist ivuxolimab in advanced cancers. Across the study: It was permissible to have had prior anti-PD-1, anti-PD-L1 or anti-CTLA-4 therapy, and about 40% had some.

On this clone: The target antigen is unknown.

The CDR3 totals 16 residues. Germline values: CDR1 SGHNT, CDR2 YYREEE (reference sequence). V lost 1 base to trimming and J lost 4 bases, with 16 bases between them. General study results and limits: Expanded clones tended on average to be more numerous among CD8+ T cells than CD4+.

TCRdb's table, derived via immunoSEQ multiplex PCR, lists solely in-frame clones and lacks some. The sample records approximately 73,000 clones, roughly 90% being singletons. Blood was sampled at baseline, cycle 4 day 1, and cycle 7 day 1. The clonotype was recovered from an adult with an advanced solid tumor such as melanoma, head and neck, liver or kidney cancer. This material consisted of CD4+ or CD8+ T cells sorted from blood, taken in a trial of the OX40 agonist ivuxolimab. This chain connects TRBV5-4 to TRBJ2-3; D may be TRBD1 (6 bases). The CDR3 bases are TGTGCCAGCAGCTTGATGGGGGCGCTTAGCGCAGATACGCAGTATTTT. This codes for CASSLMGALSADTQYF. Supplemented by reference TRBV5-4 and TRBJ2-3, the full variable domain reads ETGVTQSPTHLIKTRGQQVTLRCSSQSGHNTVSWYQQALGQGPQFIFQYYREEENGRGNFPPRFSGLQFPNYSSELNVNALELDDSALYLCASSLMGALSADTQYFGPGTRLTVL.